Listed here are 19 T cell receptor beta chains from one sample, sequenced in a study of OX40 agonist ivuxolimab in advanced cancers. Libraries came from the immunoSEQ multiplex PCR assay. TCRdb mirrors the immuneACCESS table, restricted to in-frame sequences. Some clones are absent from its copies; in checked studies, under half trace to an unresolved V gene, and the reason for the others is unknown. The sample table contains about 70,000 clones; only one count was recorded for roughly 85% of them. The ten largest clones add up to approximately 0.5% of the sample. The material was CD4+ or CD8+ T cells sorted from blood, obtained in a trial of the OX40 agonist ivuxolimab. These receptors were taken from an adult with an advanced solid tumor such as melanoma, head and neck, liver or kidney cancer.

The chain has TRBV9 and TRBJ2-5; D tentatively fits TRBD1 or TRBD2 (6 bases each). This CDR3 contains 15 residues. V lost 0 bases, J lost 1 base, and 10 bases lay in between. Germline assignment: CDR1 SGDLS and CDR2 YYNGEE. The CDR3: CASSVGGAFQETQYF. CDR3 DNA sequence: TGTGCCAGCAGCGTAGGGGGGGCTTTCCAAGAGACCCAGTACTTC.

The chain employs TRBV5-1 and TRBJ1-2; 8 nucleotides match TRBD1. The J segment lost 7 bases and the V segment lost 1 base, leaving 12 bases of the junction unmatched. This CDR3 contains 16 residues. The germline gives CDR1 SGHRS, CDR2 YFSETQ. The chain's CDR3 is CASSLTPVTGASGYTF. The CDR3 DNA is TGCGCCAGCAGCTTGACTCCCGTGACAGGGGCGTCTGGCTACACCTTC.

The rearrangement joins TRBV21-1 to TRBJ2-5; the DNA was not used to check the table's D call, TRBD2. TRBV21-1 is a documented pseudogene. The CDR3 covers 16 residues. The CDR3 DNA reads TGTGCCAGCAGCAGGACACGGGAGGGCCCAAGAGAGACCCAGTACTTC. Its translation is CASSRTREGPRETQYF.

The V call is TRBV11-2, the J call TRBJ1-5; D perhaps matches TRBD1 (5 bases). Germline V gene lookup returns CDR1 SGHAT and CDR2 FQNNGV. This CDR3 spans 14 amino acids. Trimming took 1 base from V and 7 from J, leaving 11 bases between them. The CDR3 DNA is TGTGCCAGCAGCTTAGCCGGTTGGGGGCAGCCCCAGCATTTT. Its protein product is CASSLAGWGQPQHF.

This clone was found a few times. V and J are TRBV19 and TRBJ1-2, with D possibly TRBD1 on 6 matching bases. Trimming removed 3 bases from V and 3 bases from J, with 14 bases in between. Germline CDR1 is LNHDA and CDR2 is SQIVND (reference sequence). CDR3 length equals 15 residues. In DNA, the CDR3 is TGTGCCAGTAGTATGGGGGGGCAGGAGTACTATGGCTACACCTTC. It codes for CASSMGGQEYYGYTF.

The chain employs TRBV27 and TRBJ2-7; 9 bases align to TRBD2. The CDR3 has 19 residues. Looked up from germline, CDR1 is MNHEY and CDR2 is SMNVEV (reference sequence). After removal of 3 bases from V and 0 bases from J, the junction contained 15 bases not matched to a gene. The CDR3 protein is CASSFRGGPLSGGSYEQYF. CDR3 sequence (DNA): TGTGCCAGCAGTTTCCGGGGGGGGCCCCTTAGCGGGGGCTCCTACGAGCAGTACTTC.

The chain uses TRBV11-3 and TRBJ2-3; the D call may be TRBD1 or TRBD2 (5 bases each). Germline V gene sequence: CDR1 SGHNT, CDR2 YENEEA. V lost 5 bases and J 2 bases, leaving 14 bases between the germline ends. The CDR3 runs to 15 residues. The CDR3 protein is CASSQGDGYTDTQYF. Written as DNA, the CDR3 is TGTGCCAGCAGCCAAGGGGACGGCTACACAGATACGCAGTATTTT.

This chain links TRBV7-8 with TRBJ2-7; 8 nucleotides match TRBD1. Looked up from germline, CDR1 is SGHVS and CDR2 is FQNEAQ. This CDR3 contains 16 residues. The J segment lost 2 bases and the V segment lost 1 base, leaving 7 bases of the junction unmatched. CDR3 amino acids: CASSLGPRGLPYEQYF. The CDR3 DNA is TGTGCCAGCAGCTTAGGTCCCAGGGGGCTACCCTACGAGCAGTACTTC.

The chain couples TRBV5-1 to TRBJ2-2; D is possibly TRBD1 (5 bases). V was pared by 4 bases and J by 4 bases, with 11 bases between. The V gene's germline CDR1 is SGHRS and CDR2 YFSETQ. The CDR3 has 14 residues. CDR3 in DNA: TGCGCCAGCAGCCTGTCGACAGCCACCGGGGAGCTGTTTTTT. Protein sequence: CASSLSTATGELFF.

Here the CDR3 reads CASRLPRGRPENIQYF. The CDR3 DNA follows: TGTGCAAGTCGCCTCCCTCGGGGGCGCCCCGAAAACATTCAGTACTTC. This rearrangement joins TRBV12-2 to TRBJ2-4. TRBV12-2 is a known pseudogene. CDR3 size: 16 residues.

The V gene is TRBV6-1, the J gene TRBJ1-4; D is unclear. The CDR3 is 15 residues long. In germline, CDR1 is MNHNS, CDR2 SASEGT. Trimming removed 2 bases from V and 0 bases from J, with 7 bases in between. The CDR3 sequence: CASSEQSATNEKLFF. CDR3 bases: TGTGCCAGCAGTGAACAGAGTGCAACTAATGAAAAACTGTTTTTT.

This clone was seen more than once but under ten times. The chain joins TRBV6-1 to TRBJ1-2, with 9 bases fitting TRBD1. This CDR3 region has 16 residues. The junction had 12 bases not matched to a gene; V was cut back by 3 bases and J by 7 bases. Germline CDR1 is MNHNS and CDR2 is SASEGT. This CDR3 is CASSDPPGQGDRGYTF. The CDR3 bases are TGTGCCAGCAGTGACCCCCCGGGACAGGGTGACCGTGGCTACACCTTC.

This rearrangement joins TRBV5-1 to TRBJ1-3, with 9 bases that match TRBD1. This CDR3 comprises 15 residues. Looked up from germline, CDR1 is SGHRS and CDR2 is YFSETQ. V lost 4 bases to trimming and J lost 5 bases; unmatched junction nucleotides: 7. CDR3 bases: TGCGCCAGCAGCCCTACAACAGGGGGCCGAAACACCATATATTTT. Its protein is CASSPTTGGRNTIYF.

The chain employs TRBV5-1 and TRBJ2-5; TRBD1 is a possible D gene (6 bases). This CDR3 has 14 residues. Trimming stripped 0 bases from V and 4 bases from J, with 10 bases between. From germline, CDR1 is SGHRS and CDR2 YFSETQ. The CDR3 reads CASSLVGAGETQYF. The CDR3 region has the DNA TGCGCCAGCAGCTTGGTGGGGGCGGGAGAGACCCAGTACTTC.

In this sample, this clone turned up a few times. This chain joins TRBV29-1 and TRBJ1-2, with D tentatively TRBD1 (5 bases). V was cut by 6 bases and J by 5 bases, with 25 bases left in between. CDR1 and CDR2 (germline): SQVTM, ANQGSEA. The CDR3 totals 16 residues. CDR3 amino acids: CSVNRERDAGGYGYTF. The CDR3 nucleotides read TGCAGCGTCAATAGGGAACGGGACGCCGGTGGGTATGGCTACACCTTC.

The chain is built from TRBV5-4 and TRBJ2-3, with TRBD2 identical over 11 bases. Germline CDR1 SGHNT, CDR2 YYREEE (reference sequence). V lost 2 bases, J lost 2 bases, and 7 bases stayed unmatched. This CDR3 region has 17 residues. DNA for the CDR3: TGTGCCAGCAGCTTTCGGGTAGCGGGGGGGAACACAGATACGCAGTATTTT. Its protein is CASSFRVAGGNTDTQYF.

J is TRBJ1-2 and V is TRBV6-5, with 8 bases matching TRBD1. This CDR3 has 15 residues. With 5 bases clipped from V and 6 bases from J, the junction kept 11 bases outside the gene matches. Germline V CDR1 and CDR2: MNHEY, SVGAGI. CDR3 in DNA: TGTGCCAGCAGTACCCGGACAGGGAAGAGGGATGGCTACACCTTC. As protein: CASSTRTGKRDGYTF.

The J gene is TRBJ2-7, the V gene TRBV11-2; 9 bases align to TRBD2. Germline assignment: CDR1 SGHAT and CDR2 FQNNGV. With V trimmed by 6 bases and J by 4 bases, 4 bases remained unmatched. The length of the CDR3 is 13 residues. CDR3 nucleotide sequence: TGTGCCAGCAGGATAGCGGGAGTTTACGAGCAGTACTTC. Amino acids: CASRIAGVYEQYF.

The chain's CDR3 is CASSLGRLAGRDGELFF. Here the CDR3 DNA reads TGTGCCAGCAGCTTAGGCCGACTAGCGGGAAGGGACGGGGAGCTGTTTTTT. J is TRBJ2-2 and V is TRBV13, with TRBD2 matching over 11 bases. With V trimmed by 0 bases and J by 7 bases, 7 bases remained unmatched. The CDR3 is 17 residues long. Germline V CDR1 and CDR2: PRHDT, FYEKMQ (reference sequence).